The TCR beta chain described here comes from a study of T cells in localized non-small cell lung cancer. Study-wide results and limits: Uninvolved adjacent lung, not tumor, had the highest T cell clonality.

Notes on this clone: Its antigen is still unknown.

The CDR3 spans 14 residues. The germline CDR1 and CDR2 sequences are SGHRS and YFSETQ. V was pared by 0 bases and J by 2 bases, with 7 bases between. Using immunoSEQ multiplex PCR, the repertoire was profiled, and TCRdb retains in-frame clones only, with some absent. Here the sample spans about 33,000 clones, about 81% being singletons. This TCR was recovered from a male donor at least 60 years old with stage II squamous cell lung carcinoma. The V gene is TRBV5-1, the J gene TRBJ2-3; D remains unclear. Sequencing was performed on peripheral blood, taken before any cancer treatment. The CDR3, as DNA: TGCGCCAGCAGCTTGGAACAGTTCACAGATACGCAGTATTTT. Its translation: CASSLEQFTDTQYF. Full variable domain (outside the CDR3, taken from reference TRBV5-1 and TRBJ2-3): KAGVTQTPRYLIKTRGQQVTLSCSPISGHRSVSWYQQTPGQGLQFLFEYFSETQRNKGNFPGRFSGRQFSNSRSEMNVSTLELGDSALYLCASSLEQFTDTQYFGPGTRLTVL.